The entry that follows covers one TCR beta chain sequence. Its specific antigen is unknown. It has no much larger one-base neighbor in the sample; base qualities were not kept. The source of the sample is a study of T cell changes during pregnancy in multiple sclerosis (dated by TCRdb to the late 2010s). Background for the entire study: The study examined how the T cell repertoire changed over the course of pregnancy in women with multiple sclerosis.

Receptors were amplified or captured by the immunoSEQ multiplex PCR assay. What TCRdb holds here is the immuneACCESS table cut down to in-frame rearrangements. Part of the clones is not present; checked against another copy, under half of the missing clones reflect an unresolved V gene, and the others are unexplained. This sample gives approximately 50,000 clones in total; 92% of them show up just once. The top ten hold 0.39% of the sample. The germline V and J ends show losses of 2 bases and 1 base respectively, and no gene match explains 7 bases of the junction. CDR1 and CDR2 are drawn from the germline V gene: SGHRS, YFSETQ. The CDR3, cysteine through phenylalanine, is 17 amino acids long. The retained sequence is limited to the CDR3, 51 bases, with the frame set at the first base.

The clonotype was recovered from a female donor with multiple sclerosis, enrolled in a pregnancy study. Material: CD4+ T cells from peripheral blood mononuclear cells, obtained after pregnancy. The V gene is TRBV5-1 and the J gene is TRBJ2-1; 9 bases in the middle match TRBD2. For the CDR3, the sequence is CASSFGAGGSSYNEQFF. The nucleotide sequence is given as TGCGCCAGCAGCTTTGGAGCGGGAGGCAGTTCCTACAATGAGCAGTTCTTC. The CDR3 plus the reference TRBV5-1 and TRBJ2-1 genes for the other parts give the full variable domain: KAGVTQTPRYLIKTRGQQVTLSCSPISGHRSVSWYQQTPGQGLQFLFEYFSETQRNKGNFPGRFSGRQFSNSRSEMNVSTLELGDSALYLCASSFGAGGSSYNEQFFGPGTRLTVL.